This entry features one T cell receptor (beta chain) sequence. No antigen is known for it. This specimen belongs to a study of cytomegalovirus exposure and HLA in healthy donors. For the study at large: A subsequent analysis reported that the 120 validation repertoires were produced on the same platform that had also been used for the roughly 700 first-cohort repertoires. Overall study findings and caveats: According to a later analysis, TCR clusters from the first cohort tended to co-occur in the roughly 110 validation repertoires.

This CDR3 comprises 16 residues. Looked up from germline, CDR1 is KGHSH and CDR2 is LQKENI. With 3 bases removed from V and 0 bases from J, the gap between germline ends came to 12 bases. The data were produced by immunoSEQ multiplex PCR, yet TCRdb's version contains in-frame clones alone and is incomplete. Among 150,000 to 200,000 clones listed, roughly 83% were seen once. The sequence derives from a woman between 18 and 29 years old in good health and CMV-seronegative. Sequenced input: PBMCs. The chain is built from TRBV18 and TRBJ1-5; D is possibly TRBD1 (5 bases). Here the CDR3 DNA reads TGTGCCAGCTCACCGATTGGAGGGGTTAGCAATCAGCCCCAGCATTTT. Translated: CASSPIGGVSNQPQHF.